This section outlines one T cell receptor beta chain sequence together with its context. What it binds is not known. V gave up 1 base and J gave up 3 bases, with 7 bases separating them. This CDR3 has 13 amino acids. The V gene's germline CDR1 is SGHAT and CDR2 FQNNGV. TCRdb keeps only in-frame clones here, not all; method: immunoSEQ multiplex PCR. The table records approximately 5,900 clones, under 95% of them present only once. This sample was included in a study of T cell clonotyping in hematopoietic cell transplantation. Study findings and constraints: Recipient TCR diversity dropped after transplant; expanded clonotypes rose from day 30 to 180.

This chain uses TRBV11-2 with TRBJ2-7; no definite D call. The sample in question was peripheral blood mononuclear cells, obtained 100 days after allogeneic stem cell transplant. The clonotype comes from a female patient aged 50-59 years who had an allogeneic stem cell transplant from a related donor, so the T cells may come from the graft donor. Some clones in this sample may be carry-over from other donors' samples. The CDR3 DNA sequence: TGTGCCAGCAGCTTAGTACTTGGCTACGAGCAGTACTTC. Translation: CASSLVLGYEQYF.